This TCR beta chain emerged from a study of cytomegalovirus exposure and HLA in healthy donors. The PCR was carried out with 60 Vbeta primers and 13 Jbeta primers. TCRdb's copy holds only in-frame clones and misses some; the assay was immunoSEQ multiplex PCR. The sample has about 92,000 clones; roughly 80% are singletons. Trimming removed 2 bases at V and 5 bases at J, with 9 bases between. Germline lookup yields CDR1 KGHSH and CDR2 LQKENI. The CDR3 loop spans 13 amino acids. The receptor comes from a girl aged 2-9 years in good health and CMV-seropositive. Sequencing input: PBMCs. This rearrangement joins TRBV18 to TRBJ1-1, with D unresolved. For the CDR3, the DNA is TGTGCCAGCTCACCATCGAGGGAAACTGAAGCTTTCTTT. Encoded protein: CASSPSRETEAFF.